The clone carrying this T cell receptor beta chain was observed at least ten times. This sample was included in a study of T cells after yellow fever vaccination. Germline CDR1 and CDR2: SQVTM and ANQGSEA. V lost 4 bases to trimming and J lost 5 bases, with 12 bases between them. This CDR3 comprises 13 residues. Each CDR3 protein gets one entry after TCRdb re-called the 5' RACE reads with MiXCR. The table shows approximately 250,000 distinct CDR3 sequences, with over 6.5% occurring only once. The genes are TRBV29-1 and TRBJ1-5; D unresolved. The sequenced sample was CD4+ T cells sorted from PBMCs, obtained on the day of the yellow fever booster vaccination. The source is a man younger than 45 who received the YFV17D yellow fever vaccine. The chain's CDR3 is CSVVSQIDQPQHF. The CDR3 nucleotides are TGCAGCGTTGTATCGCAGATTGATCAGCCCCAGCATTTT.